The next 32 T cell receptor beta chains were all read from a single sample in a study of shared T cell receptors in the human thymus. Clones were read by immunoSEQ multiplex PCR, and TCRdb kept only the in-frame ones, dropping some. The table includes 630,000 or so clones, 80% to 90% detected once. These data are also associated with another study on human thymus T cells.

Sequencing was performed on thymocytes. These receptors were taken from a boy under three years old with a congenital heart defect.

The CDR3 DNA sequence: TGCAGCGTTGTCCGGCGGGAGGGATCCGGAAATGAGCAGTTCTTC. Protein: CSVVRREGSGNEQFF. The chain links TRBV29-1 to TRBJ2-1, with 9 bases fitting TRBD2. The CDR3 extends over 15 amino acids. The junction had 11 bases not matched to a gene; V was cut back by 4 bases and J by 7 bases. Germline lookup yields CDR1 SQVTM and CDR2 ANQGSEA.

The chain employs TRBV6-5 and TRBJ2-7, with 9 bases lining up with TRBD2. J gave up 5 bases and V 0 bases, and 8 bases lay outside the gene matches. Per the germline V gene, CDR1 is MNHEY and CDR2 is SVGAGI. The length of the CDR3 is 16 residues. CDR3 nucleotides: TGTGCCAGCAGTTACTCGAGGCTAGCGGGGCCTCACGAGCAGTACTTC. Translated: CASSYSRLAGPHEQYF.

A remark on this clone: Other DNA sequences in this sample translate to the same CDR3. The V call is TRBV9, the J call TRBJ2-1, with D tentatively TRBD2 (6 bases). The V end lost 0 bases, the J end lost 7 bases, and 11 bases lay between the germline ends. The CDR3 is 14 residues long. Germline values: CDR1 SGDLS, CDR2 YYNGEE. The CDR3 DNA follows: TGTGCCAGCAGCGTAGCTACGGGGAGGAATGAGCAGTTCTTC. It encodes CASSVATGRNEQFF.

The genes are TRBV4-3 and TRBJ2-1, with 8 bases lining up with TRBD2. With V trimmed by 4 bases and J by 8 bases, 7 bases remained unmatched. The CDR3 consists of 14 residues. CDR1 and CDR2 (germline): LGHNA, YSLEER. The CDR3 loop reads CASSLGLADDEQFF. The CDR3 DNA reads TGCGCCAGCAGCCTCGGACTAGCAGACGATGAGCAGTTCTTC.

The chain combines TRBV5-1 with TRBJ1-1; 7 positions match TRBD1. The CDR3 length is 16 residues. With 5 bases clipped from V and 5 bases from J, the junction kept 15 bases outside the gene matches. Germline loops: CDR1 SGHRS, CDR2 YFSETQ. The CDR3 protein is CASRAKGAGGKTEAFF. The CDR3 DNA is TGCGCCAGCAGAGCGAAGGGCGCAGGGGGAAAAACTGAAGCTTTCTTT.

The gene calls are TRBV1 and TRBJ2-3; TRBD2 was called by the table and not checked on the DNA. TRBV1 is termed a pseudogene. The CDR3 is 15 amino acids. The CDR3 DNA is TGCACCAGCAGCCAAGCCGGGGAGCGACCAGATACGCAGTATTTT. It codes for CTSSQAGERPDTQYF.

The chain joins TRBV14 to TRBJ2-1; D gene uncertain. V lost 0 bases, J lost 5 bases, and 5 bases lay in between. CDR3 length: 13 amino acids. Germline V gene data show CDR1 as SGHDN and CDR2 as FVKESK. The CDR3 coding sequence is TGTGCCAGCAGCCAAGATAGAAACAATGAGCAGTTCTTC. Amino acid sequence: CASSQDRNNEQFF.

The chain couples TRBV29-1 to TRBJ1-1; D ambiguous. CDR1 is SQVTM and CDR2 is ANQGSEA in the germline V gene. This CDR3 has 12 residues. V was trimmed by 5 bases and J by 0 bases, leaving 7 bases between them. In DNA form, the CDR3 reads TGCAGCGTTCATGGAGTGAACACTGAAGCTTTCTTT. As protein: CSVHGVNTEAFF.

This clone was picked up one time. This chain joins TRBV7-2 and TRBJ2-3, with D perhaps TRBD2 (5 bases). Trimming took 4 bases from V and 2 from J, leaving 13 bases between them. The CDR3 covers 15 residues. Germline V gene data show CDR1 as SGHTA and CDR2 as FQGNSA. The CDR3 DNA is TGTGCCAGCAGCTACCGGGAAAAGGACACAGATACGCAGTATTTT. As protein: CASSYREKDTDTQYF.

The J gene is TRBJ1-2, the V gene TRBV6-5, with unresolved D. Germline CDR1 is MNHEY and CDR2 is SVGAGI. The CDR3 runs 15 residues. Trimming stripped 10 bases from V and 0 bases from J, with 18 bases between. CDR3 region: CATIIFKHPNYGYTF. The CDR3 DNA is TGTGCCACCATCATCTTTAAACACCCTAACTATGGCTACACCTTC.

The rearrangement uses TRBV10-3 and TRBJ2-5; TRBD2 matches 7 bases. The tail of the sequence fits TRBJ2-7 better, so the J call may be wrong. The CDR3 length is 13 residues. The germline CDR1 and CDR2 sequences are ENHRY and SYGVKD. The CDR3 sequence: CAITSGGTYEQYF. CDR3 sequence (DNA): TGTGCCATCACTTCGGGAGGAACCTACGAGCAGTACTTC.

This chain uses TRBV19 with TRBJ2-7; D is possibly TRBD2 (6 bases). This CDR3 is 13 amino acids long. V dropped 6 bases and J dropped 2 bases, with 11 bases sitting between them. Germline lookup yields CDR1 LNHDA and CDR2 SQIVND (reference sequence). The CDR3 nucleotides are TGTGCCAGTAGAAAACCGGGGGCCTACGAGCAGTACTTC. Encoded protein: CASRKPGAYEQYF.

J is TRBJ2-1 and V is TRBV15; TRBD1 might be the D (6 bases). The CDR3 has 17 residues. Germline V gene sequence: CDR1 LNHNV, CDR2 YYDKDF (reference sequence). Trimming shortened V by 0 bases and J by 0 bases, and 12 bases separated the two germline ends. CDR3 bases: TGTGCCACCAGCAGAGATGGTGGCAGGGGCTCCTACAATGAGCAGTTCTTC. Amino acid sequence: CATSRDGGRGSYNEQFF.

The chain has TRBV7-9 and TRBJ2-7; D is unresolved. This CDR3 contains 14 residues. Trimming removed 3 bases from V and 1 base from J, with 10 bases in between. Looked up from germline, CDR1 is SEHNR and CDR2 is FQNEAQ (reference sequence). CDR3 DNA sequence: TGTGCCAGCAGCTTCTTTCCCGGGTCCTACGAGCAGTACTTC. Translating gives CASSFFPGSYEQYF. The full variable domain, with the rest looked up from reference TRBV7-9 and TRBJ2-7, is DTGVSQNPRHKITKRGQNVTFRCDPISEHNRLYWYRQTLGQGPEFLTYFQNEAQLEKSRLLSDRFSAERPKGSFSTLEIQRTEQGDSAMYLCASSFFPGSYEQYFGPGTRLTVT.

The chain couples TRBV7-9 to TRBJ1-2; TRBD1 matches 8 bases. Trimming took 5 bases from V and 0 from J; bases not matched to a gene: 11. Germline CDR1 and CDR2: SEHNR and FQNEAQ (reference sequence). The CDR3 totals 17 residues. CDR3 DNA: TGTGCCAGCAGCGCTAGGACAGGGAGGAGGGCTAACTATGGCTACACCTTC. Protein: CASSARTGRRANYGYTF.

The genes are TRBV11-3 and TRBJ2-6, with TRBD1 matching over 8 bases. The CDR3 covers 19 residues. Germline CDR1 is SGHNT and CDR2 is YENEEA. The junction had 12 bases not matched to a gene; V was cut back by 5 bases and J by 0 bases. CDR3 coding DNA: TGTGCCAGCAGCCCCGGACAGGGTAGATTAAGCTCTGGGGCCAACGTCCTGACTTTC. It codes for CASSPGQGRLSSGANVLTF.

The DNA of the CDR3 is TGTGCCAGCAGTGAAGGGCGGCCGGGGGAGGTTAAGACCCAGTACTTC. It encodes CASSEGRPGEVKTQYF. V is TRBV6-1 and J is TRBJ2-5, with D maybe TRBD2 (6 bases). The CDR3 is made up of 16 amino acids. Trimming stripped 1 base from V and 6 bases from J, with 18 bases between. Germline V CDR1 and CDR2: MNHNS, SASEGT.

This clone has only one observation. CDR3 sequence: CASSQEGLAGEGDTQYF. The CDR3 bases are TGCGCCAGCAGCCAAGAGGGTCTAGCGGGAGAAGGAGATACGCAGTATTTT. The rearrangement uses TRBV4-3 and TRBJ2-3; 10 nucleotides match TRBD2. V lost 0 bases, J lost 5 bases, and 8 bases stayed unmatched. Germline values: CDR1 LGHNA, CDR2 YSLEER. The CDR3 has 17 residues.

The chain uses TRBV7-9 and TRBJ2-4, with TRBD1 matching 8 bases. J lost 0 bases, V lost 5 bases, and 12 bases had no gene match. The germline V gene has CDR1 SEHNR and CDR2 FQNEAQ (reference sequence). This CDR3 has 18 residues. The CDR3 nucleotides are TGTGCCAGCAGCAACCGAGGACAGGGACGTTTAGCCAAAAACATTCAGTACTTC. As protein: CASSNRGQGRLAKNIQYF.

This clone was seen only a few times. One end of the junction fails to match germline, which may point to a read error. This chain uses TRBV15 with TRBJ1-5, with D perhaps matching TRBD1 (6 bases). CDR1 and CDR2 (germline): LNHNV, YYDKDF (reference sequence). There are 16 residues in the CDR3. Here the CDR3 DNA reads TGTGCCGCCAGCACCGAGGGGGACTATAGCAATCAGCCCCAGCATTTT. Protein product: CAASTEGDYSNQPQHF.

The gene calls are TRBV28 and TRBJ1-5; TRBD1 matches 9 bases. The CDR3 runs to 20 residues. V lost 3 bases and J lost 0; bases outside the gene matches: 15. CDR1 and CDR2 (germline): MDHEN, SYDVKM. Here the CDR3 reads CASSFSGQGKVHYSNQPQHF. CDR3 bases: TGTGCCAGCAGTTTTTCGGGACAGGGAAAAGTACATTATAGCAATCAGCCCCAGCATTTT.

The chain is built from TRBV6-5 and TRBJ1-4; perhaps TRBD1 as D (6 bases). Trimming pared 3 bases from V and 1 base from J, leaving 12 bases between. The CDR3 has 16 residues. The germline V gene has CDR1 MNHEY and CDR2 SVGAGI. DNA for the CDR3: TGTGCCAGCAGTTATCGTGTAGGGGGAACTAATGAAAAACTGTTTTTT. Protein: CASSYRVGGTNEKLFF.

The genes are TRBV5-4 and TRBJ2-1; TRBD2 matches 10 bases. Germline-derived CDR1 and CDR2 are SGHNT and YYREEE (reference sequence). V shed 2 bases, J shed 8 bases, and the junction held 10 bases outside the gene matches. CDR3 length: 16 residues. CDR3 sequence (DNA): TGTGCCAGCAGCTTTTTGGCTAGCGGGAGTAGGGATGAGCAGTTCTTC. Encoded protein: CASSFLASGSRDEQFF.

The rearrangement uses TRBV4-3 and TRBJ1-2; 7 bases map to TRBD1. Trimming took 2 bases from V and 8 from J; bases not matched to a gene: 5. CDR3 length: 13 amino acids. Germline V gene sequence: CDR1 LGHNA, CDR2 YSLEER. The CDR3 protein is CASSQLRTGGYTF. The CDR3 DNA sequence: TGCGCCAGCAGCCAACTCAGGACAGGAGGCTACACCTTC.

The V call is TRBV5-6, the J call TRBJ1-1; TRBD1 agrees at 11 bases. The CDR3 sequence is 15 residues long. The J segment lost 7 bases and the V segment lost 3 bases, leaving 8 bases of the junction unmatched. Per the germline V gene, CDR1 is SGHDT and CDR2 is YYEEEE. This chain's CDR3 is CASSYGQGATSEAFF. Here the CDR3 DNA reads TGTGCCAGCAGCTACGGACAGGGGGCGACGAGTGAAGCTTTCTTT.

The chain links TRBV11-2 to TRBJ1-1, with D perhaps matching TRBD1 (5 bases). The CDR3 totals 14 residues. Trimming left V 4 bases short and J 1 base short, with 10 bases between. Per the germline V gene, CDR1 is SGHAT and CDR2 is FQNNGV. CDR3 sequence: CASSWGLTNTEAFF. The CDR3, as DNA: TGTGCCAGCAGCTGGGGACTGACGAACACTGAAGCTTTCTTT.

In its sample, this clone was seen once. The chain recombines TRBV5-6 with TRBJ1-2; 8 bases align to TRBD1. The CDR3 has 13 residues. Trimming removed 4 bases from V and 6 bases from J; junction bases left unmatched: 5. In germline, CDR1 is SGHDT, CDR2 YYEEEE. In DNA form, the CDR3 reads TGTGCCAGCAGCCTGGACAGGGCGAATGGCTACACCTTC. This codes for CASSLDRANGYTF.

This sequence joins TRBV5-1 and TRBJ1-4; D possibly corresponds to TRBD1 (6 bases). The CDR3 totals 14 residues. Germline V gene data show CDR1 as SGHRS and CDR2 as YFSETQ. V dropped 0 bases and J dropped 7 bases, with 10 bases sitting between them. The CDR3 region is CASSLGGGFEKLFF. CDR3 nucleotide sequence: TGCGCCAGCAGCTTGGGCGGGGGCTTTGAAAAACTGTTTTTT.

The CDR3 loop reads CASSSNRDRGLNEQFF. The CDR3 coding sequence is TGTGCCAGCAGCTCGAACCGGGACAGGGGGTTGAATGAGCAGTTCTTC. The V and J genes are TRBV7-2 and TRBJ2-1; 11 bases agree with TRBD1. Unmatched junction bases numbered 9, after V lost 4 bases and J lost 7 bases. The V gene's germline CDR1 is SGHTA and CDR2 FQGNSA. The CDR3 extends over 16 amino acids.

This CDR3 is CASSLLGTGLSNQPQHF. Written as DNA, the CDR3 is TGTGCCAGCAGTTTATTAGGGACAGGGTTGAGCAATCAGCCCCAGCATTTT. The genes are TRBV28 and TRBJ1-5; 9 bases are shared with TRBD1. Germline assignment: CDR1 MDHEN and CDR2 SYDVKM. Trimming at V came to 1 base and at J to 1 base, leaving 5 bases not matched to a gene. This CDR3 region has 17 residues.

The V and J genes are TRBV5-6 and TRBJ1-3; D gene ambiguous. Germline CDR1 SGHDT, CDR2 YYEEEE. This CDR3 is built from 17 residues. Trimming stripped 1 base from V and 3 bases from J, with 17 bases between. CDR3 nucleotide sequence: TGTGCCAGCAGCTTGCTGTTGCGGAGGGCCAATGGAAACACCATATATTTT. This gives the protein CASSLLLRRANGNTIYF.

V and J are TRBV28 and TRBJ2-7; D is possibly TRBD2 (6 bases). Trimming pared 2 bases from V and 6 bases from J, leaving 20 bases between. The germline CDR1 and CDR2 sequences are MDHEN and SYDVKM. The CDR3 is 16 residues long. This chain's CDR3 is CASSLARDSLSCEQYF. The DNA for the CDR3 is TGTGCCAGCAGTTTAGCCAGGGACTCTCTTTCTTGCGAGCAGTACTTC.